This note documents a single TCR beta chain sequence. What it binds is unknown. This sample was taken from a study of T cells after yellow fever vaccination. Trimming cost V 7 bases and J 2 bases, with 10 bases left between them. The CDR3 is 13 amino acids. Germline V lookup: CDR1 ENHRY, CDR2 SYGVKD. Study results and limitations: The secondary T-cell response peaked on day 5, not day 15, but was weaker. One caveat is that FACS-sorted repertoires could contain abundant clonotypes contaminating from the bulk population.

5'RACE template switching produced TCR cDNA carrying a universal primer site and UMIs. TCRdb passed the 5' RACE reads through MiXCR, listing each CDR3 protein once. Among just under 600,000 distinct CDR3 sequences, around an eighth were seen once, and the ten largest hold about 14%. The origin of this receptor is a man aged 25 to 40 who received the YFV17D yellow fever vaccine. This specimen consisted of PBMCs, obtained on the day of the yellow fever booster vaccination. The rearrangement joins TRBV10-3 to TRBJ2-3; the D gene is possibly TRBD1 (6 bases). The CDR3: CAIKGVHTDTQYF. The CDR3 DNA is TGTGCCATCAAGGGGGTGCACACAGATACGCAGTATTTT.